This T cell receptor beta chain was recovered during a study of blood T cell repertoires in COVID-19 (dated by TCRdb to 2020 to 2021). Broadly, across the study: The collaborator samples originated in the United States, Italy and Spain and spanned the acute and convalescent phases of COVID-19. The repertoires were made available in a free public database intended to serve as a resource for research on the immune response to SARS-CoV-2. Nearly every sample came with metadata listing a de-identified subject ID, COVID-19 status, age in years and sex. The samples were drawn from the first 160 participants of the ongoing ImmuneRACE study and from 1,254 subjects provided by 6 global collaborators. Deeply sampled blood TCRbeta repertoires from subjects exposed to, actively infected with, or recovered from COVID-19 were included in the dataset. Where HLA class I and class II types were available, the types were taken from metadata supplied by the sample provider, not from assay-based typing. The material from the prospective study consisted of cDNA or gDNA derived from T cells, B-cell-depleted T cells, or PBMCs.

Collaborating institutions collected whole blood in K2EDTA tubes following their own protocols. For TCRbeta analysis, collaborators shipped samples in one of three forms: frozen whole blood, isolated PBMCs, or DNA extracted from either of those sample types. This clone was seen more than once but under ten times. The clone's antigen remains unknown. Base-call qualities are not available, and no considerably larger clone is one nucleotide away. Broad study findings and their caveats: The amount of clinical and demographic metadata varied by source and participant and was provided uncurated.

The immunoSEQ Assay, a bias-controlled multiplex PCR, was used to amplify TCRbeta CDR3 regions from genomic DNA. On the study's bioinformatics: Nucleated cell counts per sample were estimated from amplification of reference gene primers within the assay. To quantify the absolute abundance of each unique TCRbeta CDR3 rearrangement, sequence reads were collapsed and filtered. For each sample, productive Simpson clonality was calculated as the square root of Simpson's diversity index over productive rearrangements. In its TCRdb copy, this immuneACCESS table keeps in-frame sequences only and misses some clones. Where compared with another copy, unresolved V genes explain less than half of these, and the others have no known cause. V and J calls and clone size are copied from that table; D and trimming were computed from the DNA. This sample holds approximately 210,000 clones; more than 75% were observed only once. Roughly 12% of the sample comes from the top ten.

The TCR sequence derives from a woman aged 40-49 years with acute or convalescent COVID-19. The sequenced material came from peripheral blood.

The CDR3 loop reads CASSLRQDSSPHF. The nucleotide sequence is TGTGCCAGCAGTTTAAGGCAGGATAGTTCCCCTCACTTT. The receptor chain draws on TRBV12-3 or TRBV12-4 and TRBJ1-6; there is no confident call for the D gene. V gives up 2 bases and J gives up 19 bases, and the segment between their germline ends measures 18 bases. The cysteine opens and the phenylalanine closes a CDR3 of 13 amino acids. The sequence is cut down to CDR3 DNA, 39 bases in frame from base 1.